One sample yielded the 14 T cell receptor beta chains listed below, sequenced in a study of Graves' ophthalmopathy and Graves' hyperthyroidism. As the template, RNA transcripts were used to amplify TCR beta CDR3 regions. The library came from an HTBI-primed first-round RT-PCR and a second-round multiplex PCR. Each CDR3 protein gets one entry after TCRdb re-called the multiplex PCR reads with MiXCR. Here the sample spans 900,000 to 1,200,000 distinct CDR3 sequences, 36% being singletons. The sample was peripheral blood or thyroid tissue (not recorded which). Receptor source: an adult man with Graves' hyperthyroidism.

This clonotype has a handful of counts. The rearrangement links TRBV15 to TRBJ1-4; TRBD1 aligns across 7 bases. Germline CDR1 is LNHNV and CDR2 is YYDKDF (reference sequence). The V and J ends lost 3 bases and 5 bases, in that order; junction bases with no gene match: 12. This CDR3 has 17 amino acids. The CDR3 sequence: CATSSHADKGQNEKLFF. The CDR3 nucleotides are TGTGCCACCAGCAGTCATGCAGACAAGGGACAGAATGAAAAACTGTTTTTT.

The V and J genes are TRBV10-3 and TRBJ1-5; the match to TRBD1 covers 7 bases. This CDR3 spans 14 amino acids. Trimming took 6 bases from V and 6 from J; bases not matched to a gene: 8. Germline V gene data show CDR1 as ENHRY and CDR2 as SYGVKD. The CDR3 sequence is CAIRDRDRAQPQHF. The CDR3 DNA follows: TGTGCCATCAGAGACAGGGATCGGGCTCAGCCCCAGCATTTT.

This clonotype was recorded many times. The genes are TRBV7-9 and TRBJ2-7, with a possible D match to TRBD1 (5 bases). The germline V gene encodes CDR1 SEHNR and CDR2 FQNEAQ (reference sequence). CDR3 length equals 12 residues. V was shortened by 6 bases and J by 2 bases, with 8 bases between the two germline ends. The CDR3 sequence: CASRDTTYEQYF. CDR3 bases: TGTGCCAGCAGGGACACCACCTACGAGCAGTACTTC.

The count of this clonotype is one. The rearrangement joins TRBV5-1 to TRBJ2-2; D is unclear. V gave up 7 bases and J gave up 0 bases, with 13 bases separating them. This CDR3 has 15 residues. CDR1 and CDR2 (germline): SGHRS, YFSETQ. The CDR3 reads CASRVGASNTGELFF. In DNA, the CDR3 is TGCGCCAGCCGCGTTGGAGCCTCGAACACCGGGGAGCTGTTTTTT.

This clonotype has just a few counts. The CDR3 coding sequence is TGTGCCAGCGGGGGGGGGGAGCGGGAGCAGTACTTC. Protein: CASGGGEREQYF. The V and J genes are TRBV7-9 and TRBJ2-7; 7 bases agree with TRBD2. In germline, CDR1 is SEHNR, CDR2 FQNEAQ (reference sequence). The CDR3 has 12 amino acids. The V and J ends lost 8 bases and 7 bases, in that order; junction bases with no gene match: 8.

Ten or more counts support this clonotype. This chain links TRBV19 with TRBJ2-7; no clear D. The CDR3 has 13 residues. Germline assignment: CDR1 LNHDA and CDR2 SQIVND (reference sequence). The V end was cut by 1 base, the J end by 4 bases, with 8 bases between. The CDR3 protein is CASSIVSGYEQYF. CDR3 coding DNA: TGTGCCAGTAGTATAGTTTCCGGATACGAGCAGTACTTC.

This clonotype was counted a few times. The V and J genes are TRBV11-2 and TRBJ2-5; weak D call: TRBD2 (6 bases). Germline V gene data show CDR1 as SGHAT and CDR2 as FQNNGV. The CDR3 contains 18 residues. The V end lost 2 bases, the J end lost 2 bases, and 21 bases lay between the germline ends. The CDR3 DNA reads as TGTGCCAGCAGCTTAAATTTAGGAGGGATGAGTCGGCAAGAGACCCAGTACTTC. This translates into CASSLNLGGMSRQETQYF.

This clonotype was seen at least ten times. The rearrangement joins TRBV5-6 to TRBJ2-5, with TRBD2 matching over 7 bases. This CDR3 comprises 15 residues. V trimming: 4 bases; J trimming: 3 bases; junction bases outside the gene matches: 9. Looked up from germline, CDR1 is SGHDT and CDR2 is YYEEEE. The CDR3 DNA is TGTGCCAGCAGCCTCCCGGGGGGACGGGAAGAGACCCAGTACTTC. Its protein product is CASSLPGGREETQYF.

The CDR3 reads CATETVGNEQYF. CDR3 nucleotides: TGTGCCACCGAGACGGTGGGGAACGAGCAGTACTTC. The chain recombines TRBV15 with TRBJ2-7; D is unresolved. This CDR3 region has 12 residues. Germline V lookup: CDR1 LNHNV, CDR2 YYDKDF (reference sequence). With 8 bases removed from V and 5 bases from J, the gap between germline ends came to 13 bases.

This clonotype appeared a single time. The CDR3 here is CASSPGGRAEKLFF. CDR3 sequence (DNA): TGTGCCAGCAGCCCGGGGGGACGTGCTGAAAAACTGTTTTTT. The chain couples TRBV11-2 to TRBJ1-4; possibly TRBD1 for D (5 bases). The CDR3 covers 14 residues. Germline CDR1 and CDR2: SGHAT and FQNNGV. V was clipped by 5 bases and J by 7 bases, with 14 bases between them.

This clonotype has a handful of counts. This chain connects TRBV30 to TRBJ1-5; D gene unclear. V was cut by 3 bases and J by 1 base, with 7 bases left in between. Per the germline V gene, CDR1 is GTSNPN and CDR2 is SVGIG (reference sequence). The CDR3 has 13 residues. The CDR3 sequence: CAWSQESNQPQHF. The CDR3 DNA follows: TGTGCCTGGAGCCAGGAGAGCAATCAGCCCCAGCATTTT.

The rearrangement links TRBV3-1 to TRBJ2-2; D remains unclear. V lost 1 base, J lost 6 bases, and 12 bases lay in between. Germline V gene lookup returns CDR1 LGHDT and CDR2 YNNKEL (reference sequence). This CDR3 has 15 residues. The CDR3, as DNA: TGTGCCAGCAGCCAAGGCCTCGAAGCTTCCGGGGAGCTGTTTTTT. Translation: CASSQGLEASGELFF. The whole variable domain, remainder taken from reference TRBV3-1 and TRBJ2-2, is DTAVSQTPKYLVTQMGNDKSIKCEQNLGHDTMYWYKQDSKKFLKIMFSYNNKELIINETVPNRFSPKSPDKAHLNLHINSLELGDSAVYFCASSQGLEASGELFFGEGSRLTVL.

This rearrangement joins TRBV11-2 to TRBJ1-2; D is unclear. The CDR3 contains 15 residues. With 7 bases removed from V and 4 bases from J, the gap between germline ends came to 19 bases. CDR1 SGHAT and CDR2 FQNNGV come from the germline V gene. CDR3 protein: CASTSARSLLYGYTF. CDR3 bases: TGTGCCAGCACGTCGGCGCGGTCCCTCCTCTATGGCTACACCTTC.

The chain has TRBV29-1 and TRBJ2-3, with TRBD2 identical over 9 bases. V shed 4 bases and J 6 bases; nucleotides not matched to a gene: 8. This CDR3 is built from 14 residues. The germline CDR1 and CDR2 sequences are SQVTM and ANQGSEA. The CDR3 sequence: CSVVAGGARDTQYF. The CDR3 DNA follows: TGCAGCGTTGTGGCGGGAGGGGCCAGGGATACGCAGTATTTT.